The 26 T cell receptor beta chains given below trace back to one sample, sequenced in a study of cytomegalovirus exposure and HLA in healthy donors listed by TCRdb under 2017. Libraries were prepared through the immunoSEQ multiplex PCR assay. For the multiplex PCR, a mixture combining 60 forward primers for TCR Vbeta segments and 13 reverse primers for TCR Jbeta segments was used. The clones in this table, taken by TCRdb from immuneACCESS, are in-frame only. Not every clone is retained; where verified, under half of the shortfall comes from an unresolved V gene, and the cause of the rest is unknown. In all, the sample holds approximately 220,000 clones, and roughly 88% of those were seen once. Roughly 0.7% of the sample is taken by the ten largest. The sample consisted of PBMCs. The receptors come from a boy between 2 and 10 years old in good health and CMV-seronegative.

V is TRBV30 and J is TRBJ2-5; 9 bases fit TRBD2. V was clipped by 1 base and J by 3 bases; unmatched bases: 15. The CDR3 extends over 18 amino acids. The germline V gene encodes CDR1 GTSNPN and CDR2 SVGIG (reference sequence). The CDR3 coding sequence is TGTGCCTGGAGTGGGAGTAGCGGGAGTTTATTGGGCGAAGAGACCCAGTACTTC. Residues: CAWSGSSGSLLGEETQYF.

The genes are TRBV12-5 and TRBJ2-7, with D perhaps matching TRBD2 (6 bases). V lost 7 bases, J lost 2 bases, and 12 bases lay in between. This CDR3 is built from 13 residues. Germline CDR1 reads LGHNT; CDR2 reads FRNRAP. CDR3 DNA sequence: TGTGCTAGTGCCGGGGACTCTACCTACGAGCAGTACTTC. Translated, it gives CASAGDSTYEQYF. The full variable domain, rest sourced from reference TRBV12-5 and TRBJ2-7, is DARVTQTPRHKVTEMGQEVTMRCQPILGHNTVFWYRQTMMQGLELLAYFRNRAPLDDSGMPKDRFSAEMPDATLATLKIQPSEPRDSAVYFCASAGDSTYEQYFGPGTRLTVT.

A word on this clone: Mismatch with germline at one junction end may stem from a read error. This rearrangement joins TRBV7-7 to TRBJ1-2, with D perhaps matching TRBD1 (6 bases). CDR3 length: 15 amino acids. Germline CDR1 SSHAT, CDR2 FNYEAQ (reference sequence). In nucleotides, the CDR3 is TGTGCTAGCAGCTTAGGAGGGGGATGGAACTATGGCTACACCTTC. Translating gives CASSLGGGWNYGYTF.

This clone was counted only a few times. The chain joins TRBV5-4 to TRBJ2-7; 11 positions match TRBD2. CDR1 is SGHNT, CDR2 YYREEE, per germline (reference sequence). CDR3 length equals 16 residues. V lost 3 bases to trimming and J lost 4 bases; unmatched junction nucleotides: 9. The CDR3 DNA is TGTGCCAGCAGCTCTATGCTAGCGGGGGGTTATTACGAGCAGTACTTC. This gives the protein CASSSMLAGGYYEQYF.

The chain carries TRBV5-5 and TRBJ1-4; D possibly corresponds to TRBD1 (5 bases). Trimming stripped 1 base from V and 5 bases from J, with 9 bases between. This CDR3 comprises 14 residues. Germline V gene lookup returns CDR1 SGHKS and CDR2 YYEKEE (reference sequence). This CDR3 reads CASSLTGKNEKLFF. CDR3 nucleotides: TGTGCCAGCAGCTTGACAGGCAAGAATGAAAAACTGTTTTTT.

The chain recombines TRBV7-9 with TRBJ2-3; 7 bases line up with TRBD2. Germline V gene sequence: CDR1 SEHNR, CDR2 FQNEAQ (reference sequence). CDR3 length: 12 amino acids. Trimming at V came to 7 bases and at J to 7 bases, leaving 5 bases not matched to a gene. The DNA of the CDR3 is TGTGCCAGCATGGGGGGGTCCCATACGCAGTATTTT. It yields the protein CASMGGSHTQYF. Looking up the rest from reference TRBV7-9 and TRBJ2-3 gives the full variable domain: DTGVSQNPRHKITKRGQNVTFRCDPISEHNRLYWYRQTLGQGPEFLTYFQNEAQLEKSRLLSDRFSAERPKGSFSTLEIQRTEQGDSAMYLCASMGGSHTQYFGPGTRLTVL.

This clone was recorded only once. CDR3 in DNA: TGTGCCAGCAGTTTAAAGGGACAGGGCTGGAACGAGCAGTACTTC. Protein sequence: CASSLKGQGWNEQYF. The chain joins TRBV6-5 to TRBJ2-7; 9 bases fit TRBD1. Germline assignment: CDR1 MNHEY and CDR2 SVGAGI. CDR3 length: 15 residues. V was clipped by 4 bases and J by 5 bases; unmatched bases: 9.

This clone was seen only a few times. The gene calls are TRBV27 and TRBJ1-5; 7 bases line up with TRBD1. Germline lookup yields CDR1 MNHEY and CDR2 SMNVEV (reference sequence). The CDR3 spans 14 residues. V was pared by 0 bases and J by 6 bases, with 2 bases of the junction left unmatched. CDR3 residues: CASSLSGTVQPQHF. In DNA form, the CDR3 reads TGTGCCAGCAGTTTATCGGGGACAGTTCAGCCCCAGCATTTT.

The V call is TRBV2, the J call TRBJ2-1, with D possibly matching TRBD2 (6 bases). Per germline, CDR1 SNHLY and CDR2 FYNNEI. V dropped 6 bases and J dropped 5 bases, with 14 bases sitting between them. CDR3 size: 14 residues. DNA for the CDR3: TGTGCCAGCAGGACGTCTAGCGCCGACAATGAGCAGTTCTTC. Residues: CASRTSSADNEQFF. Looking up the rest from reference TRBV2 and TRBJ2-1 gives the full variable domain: EPEVTQTPSHQVTQMGQEVILRCVPISNHLYFYWYRQILGQKVEFLVSFYNNEISEKSEIFDDQFSVERPDGSNFTLKIRSTKLEDSAMYFCASRTSSADNEQFFGPGTRLTVL.

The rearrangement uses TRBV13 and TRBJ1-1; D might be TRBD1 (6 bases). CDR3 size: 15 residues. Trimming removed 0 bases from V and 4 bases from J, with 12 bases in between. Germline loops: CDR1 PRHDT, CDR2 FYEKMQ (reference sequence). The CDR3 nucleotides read TGTGCCAGCAGCTTAGGAGGGGGTGGGAGCACTGAAGCTTTCTTT. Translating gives CASSLGGGGSTEAFF.

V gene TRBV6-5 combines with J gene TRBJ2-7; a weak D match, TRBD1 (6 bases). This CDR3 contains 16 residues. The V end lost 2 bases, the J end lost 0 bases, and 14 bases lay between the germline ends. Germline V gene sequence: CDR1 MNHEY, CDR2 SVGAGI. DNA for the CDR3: TGTGCCAGCAGTTACGAATCGACAGGCAGCTCCTACGAGCAGTACTTC. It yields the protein CASSYESTGSSYEQYF.

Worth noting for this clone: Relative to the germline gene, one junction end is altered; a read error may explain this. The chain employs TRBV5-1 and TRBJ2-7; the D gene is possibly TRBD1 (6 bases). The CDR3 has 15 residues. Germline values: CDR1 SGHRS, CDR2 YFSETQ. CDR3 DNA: TGCGCCAGCCGCTTCTCCCCCGTACAGGGCTACGAGCAGTACTTC. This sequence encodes CASRFSPVQGYEQYF. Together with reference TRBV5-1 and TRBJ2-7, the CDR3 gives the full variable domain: KAGVTQTPRYLIKTRGQQVTLSCSPISGHRSVSWYQQTPGQGLQFLFEYFSETQRNKGNFPGRFSGRQFSNSRSEMNVSTLELGDSALYLCASRFSPVQGYEQYFGPGTRLTVT.

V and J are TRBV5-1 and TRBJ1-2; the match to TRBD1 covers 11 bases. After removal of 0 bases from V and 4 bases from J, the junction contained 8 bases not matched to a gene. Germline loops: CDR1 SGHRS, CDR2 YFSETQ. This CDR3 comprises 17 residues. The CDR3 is CASSLVGGQGAVYGYTF. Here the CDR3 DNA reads TGCGCCAGCAGCTTGGTGGGTGGACAGGGGGCCGTCTATGGCTACACCTTC.

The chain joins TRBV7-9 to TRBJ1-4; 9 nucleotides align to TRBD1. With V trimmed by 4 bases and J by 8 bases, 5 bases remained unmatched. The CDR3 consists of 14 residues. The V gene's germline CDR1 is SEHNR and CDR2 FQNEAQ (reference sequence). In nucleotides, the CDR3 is TGTGCCAGCAGCTCTGGGACAGGGTGGGAAAAACTGTTTTTT. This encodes CASSSGTGWEKLFF.

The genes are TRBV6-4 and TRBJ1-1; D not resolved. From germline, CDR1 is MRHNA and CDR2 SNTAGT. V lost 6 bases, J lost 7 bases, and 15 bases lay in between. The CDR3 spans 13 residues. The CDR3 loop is CASSDGEKDEAFF. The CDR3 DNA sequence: TGTGCCAGCAGCGACGGAGAGAAGGATGAAGCTTTCTTT.

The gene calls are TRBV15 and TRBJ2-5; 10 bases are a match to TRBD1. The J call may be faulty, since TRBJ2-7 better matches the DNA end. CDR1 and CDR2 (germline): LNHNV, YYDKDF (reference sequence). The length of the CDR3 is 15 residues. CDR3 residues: CATSRGTGGSYEQYF. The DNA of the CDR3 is TGTGCCACCAGCAGAGGGACAGGGGGCTCCTACGAGCAGTACTTC.

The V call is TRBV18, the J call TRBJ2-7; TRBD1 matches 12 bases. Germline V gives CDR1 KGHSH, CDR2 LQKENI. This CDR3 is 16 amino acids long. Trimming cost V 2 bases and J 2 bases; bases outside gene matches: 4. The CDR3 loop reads CASSPKWDRGPYEQYF. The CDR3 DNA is TGTGCCAGCTCACCAAAGTGGGACAGGGGGCCCTACGAGCAGTACTTC.

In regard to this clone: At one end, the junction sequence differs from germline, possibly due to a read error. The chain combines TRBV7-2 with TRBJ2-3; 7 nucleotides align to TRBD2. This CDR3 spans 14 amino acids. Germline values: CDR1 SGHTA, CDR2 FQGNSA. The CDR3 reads CASSLAEGTDTQYF. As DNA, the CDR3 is TGTGCCAGCAGCCTAGCGGAGGGCACAGATACGCAGTATTTT.

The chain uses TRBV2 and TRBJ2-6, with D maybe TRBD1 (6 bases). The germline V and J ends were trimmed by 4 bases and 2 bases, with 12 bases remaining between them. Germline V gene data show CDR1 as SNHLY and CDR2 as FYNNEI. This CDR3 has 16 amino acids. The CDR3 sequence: CASSGVGATGANVLTF. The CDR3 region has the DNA TGTGCCAGCAGTGGGGTGGGGGCTACTGGGGCCAACGTCCTGACTTTC.

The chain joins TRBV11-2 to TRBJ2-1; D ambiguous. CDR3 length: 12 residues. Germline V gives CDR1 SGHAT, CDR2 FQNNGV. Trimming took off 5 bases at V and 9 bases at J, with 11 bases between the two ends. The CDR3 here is CASSPLGGEQFF. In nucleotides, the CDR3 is TGTGCCAGCAGCCCCCTCGGCGGTGAGCAGTTCTTC.

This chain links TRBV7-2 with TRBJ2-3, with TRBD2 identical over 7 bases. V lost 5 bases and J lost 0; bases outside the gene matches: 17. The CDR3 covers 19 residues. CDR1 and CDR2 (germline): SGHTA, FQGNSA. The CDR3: CASSQLLKRGRSSTDTQYF. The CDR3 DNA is TGTGCCAGCAGCCAATTACTAAAGCGGGGACGCTCTAGCACAGATACGCAGTATTTT. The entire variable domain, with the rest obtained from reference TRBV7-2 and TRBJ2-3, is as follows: GAGVSQSPSNKVTEKGKDVELRCDPISGHTALYWYRQSLGQGLEFLIYFQGNSAPDKSGLPSDRFSAERTGGSVSTLTIQRTQQEDSAVYLCASSQLLKRGRSSTDTQYFGPGTRLTVL.

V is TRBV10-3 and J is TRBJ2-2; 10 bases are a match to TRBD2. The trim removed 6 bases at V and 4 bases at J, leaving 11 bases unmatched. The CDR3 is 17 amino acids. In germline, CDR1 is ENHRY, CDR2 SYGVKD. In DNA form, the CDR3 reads TGTGCCATCAGCGGGACTAGCGTTCTGAGGGGCACCGGGGAGCTGTTTTTT. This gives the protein CAISGTSVLRGTGELFF.

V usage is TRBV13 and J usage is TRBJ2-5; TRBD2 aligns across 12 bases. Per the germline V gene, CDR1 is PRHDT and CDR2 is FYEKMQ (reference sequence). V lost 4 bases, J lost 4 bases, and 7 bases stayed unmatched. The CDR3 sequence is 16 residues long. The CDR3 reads CASSYRLAGDGETQYF. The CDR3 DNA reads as TGTGCCAGCAGCTACAGACTAGCGGGAGATGGAGAGACCCAGTACTTC.

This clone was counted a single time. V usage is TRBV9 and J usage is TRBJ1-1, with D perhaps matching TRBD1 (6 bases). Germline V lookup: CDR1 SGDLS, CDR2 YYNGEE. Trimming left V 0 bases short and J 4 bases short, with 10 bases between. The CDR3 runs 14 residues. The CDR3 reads CASSVGGGGTEAFF. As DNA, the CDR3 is TGTGCCAGCAGCGTAGGTGGGGGCGGCACTGAAGCTTTCTTT. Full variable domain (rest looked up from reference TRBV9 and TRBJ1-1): DSGVTQTPKHLITATGQRVTLRCSPRSGDLSVYWYQQSLDQGLQFLIQYYNGEERAKGNILERFSAQQFPDLHSELNLSSLELGDSALYFCASSVGGGGTEAFFGQGTRLTVV.

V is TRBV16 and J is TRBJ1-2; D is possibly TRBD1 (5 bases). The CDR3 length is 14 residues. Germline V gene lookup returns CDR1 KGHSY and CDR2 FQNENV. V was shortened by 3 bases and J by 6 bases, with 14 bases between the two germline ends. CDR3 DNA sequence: TGTGCCAGCAGCCAGGAGGGGCGGACAAATGGCTACACCTTC. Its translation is CASSQEGRTNGYTF.

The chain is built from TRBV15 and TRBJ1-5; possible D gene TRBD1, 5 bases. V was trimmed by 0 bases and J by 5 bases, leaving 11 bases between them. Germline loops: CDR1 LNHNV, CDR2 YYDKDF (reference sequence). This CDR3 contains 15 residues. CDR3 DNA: TGTGCCACCAGCAGAGAAAGGGGTTACCATCAGCCCCAGCATTTT. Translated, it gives CATSRERGYHQPQHF.